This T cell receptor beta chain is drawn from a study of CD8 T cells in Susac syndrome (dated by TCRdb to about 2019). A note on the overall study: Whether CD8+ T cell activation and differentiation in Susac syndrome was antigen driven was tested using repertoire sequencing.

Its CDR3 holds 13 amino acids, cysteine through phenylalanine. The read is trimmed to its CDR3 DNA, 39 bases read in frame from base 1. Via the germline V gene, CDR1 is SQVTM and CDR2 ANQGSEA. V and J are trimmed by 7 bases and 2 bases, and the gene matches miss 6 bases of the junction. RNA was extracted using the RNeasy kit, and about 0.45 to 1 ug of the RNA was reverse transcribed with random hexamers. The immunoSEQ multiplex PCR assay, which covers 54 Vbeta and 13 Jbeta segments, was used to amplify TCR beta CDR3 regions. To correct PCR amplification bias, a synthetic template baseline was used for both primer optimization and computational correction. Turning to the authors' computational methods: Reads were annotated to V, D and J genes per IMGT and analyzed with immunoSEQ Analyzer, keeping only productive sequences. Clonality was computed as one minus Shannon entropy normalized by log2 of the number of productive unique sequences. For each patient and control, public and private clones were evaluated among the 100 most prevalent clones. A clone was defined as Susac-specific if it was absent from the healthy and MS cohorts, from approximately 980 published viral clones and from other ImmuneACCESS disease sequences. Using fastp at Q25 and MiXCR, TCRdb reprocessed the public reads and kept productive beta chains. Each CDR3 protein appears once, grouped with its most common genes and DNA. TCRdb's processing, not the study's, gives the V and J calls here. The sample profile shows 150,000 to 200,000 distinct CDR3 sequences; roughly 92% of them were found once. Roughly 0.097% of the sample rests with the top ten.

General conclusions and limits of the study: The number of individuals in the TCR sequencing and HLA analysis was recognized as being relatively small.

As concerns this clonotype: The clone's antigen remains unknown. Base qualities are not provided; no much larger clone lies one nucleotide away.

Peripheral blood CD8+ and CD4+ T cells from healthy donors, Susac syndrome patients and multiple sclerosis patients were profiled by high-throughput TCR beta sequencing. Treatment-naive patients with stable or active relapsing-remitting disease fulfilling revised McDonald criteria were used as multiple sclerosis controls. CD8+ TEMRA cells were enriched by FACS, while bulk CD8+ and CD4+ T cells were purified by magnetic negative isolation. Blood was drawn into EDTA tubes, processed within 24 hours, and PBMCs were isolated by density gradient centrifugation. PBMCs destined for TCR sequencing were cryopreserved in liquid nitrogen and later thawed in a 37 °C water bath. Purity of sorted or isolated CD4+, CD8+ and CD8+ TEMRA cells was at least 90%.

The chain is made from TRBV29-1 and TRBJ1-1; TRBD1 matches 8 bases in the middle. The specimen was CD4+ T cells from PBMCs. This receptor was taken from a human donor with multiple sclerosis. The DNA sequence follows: TGCAGCGCTCAAACAGGGGGAAACACTGAAGCTTTCTTT. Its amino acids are CSAQTGGNTEAFF.